Listed below are T cell receptor beta chains from one sample, sequenced in a study of vaccination effects on CD4 cells after COVID-19. Their recognized antigens are unknown. Only in-frame clones appear in the TCRdb table, and some are missing; sequencing was by immunoSEQ multiplex PCR. This sample has around 47,000 clones, with 60% to 75% found just once. Sequencing was performed on CD4+ T cells from PBMCs cultured without peptide, taken after COVID-19 vaccination. The receptors were sampled from a human donor who received a COVID-19 vaccine. The CDR3 runs from the conserved cysteine through the conserved F or W. D genes are given only for firm matches. The listing skips clone size in some rows; elsewhere it reads once, few, many or a size class.

v_gene	len	d_gene	abundance	j_gene	CDR3nt	CDR3aa
TRBV5-5	17	-	-	TRBJ2-3	TGTGCCAGCAGCTTGATTGGGCGCGTCTCCAGCACAGATACGCAGTATTTT	CASSLIGRVSSTDTQYF
TRBV12-5	17	TRBD2	-	TRBJ2-1	TGTGCTAGTGGTTTGGTATTCCAGCGGGAGGGCTTCAATGAGCAGTTCTTC	CASGLVFQREGFNEQFF
TRBV2	14	TRBD1	-	TRBJ2-7	TGTGCCAGCAGATCCGGGACAGGCAGTTCCGAGCAGTACTTC	CASRSGTGSSEQYF
TRBV2	16	TRBD2	-	TRBJ2-1	TGTGCCAGCAGGCCCGATCTAGCGGGGGGTCACAATGAGCAGTTCTTC	CASRPDLAGGHNEQFF
TRBV1	19	-	-	TRBJ2-2	TGCACCAGCAGCCAGGGGACTAGCGGGAGGGCCCCGAACACCGGGGAGCTGTTTTTT	CTSSQGTSGRAPNTGELFF
TRBV3-1/TRBV3-2	16	TRBD1	-	TRBJ1-3	TGTGCCAGCAGCCATAATTCGGACAGGCCCGGAAACACCATATATTTT	CASSHNSDRPGNTIYF
TRBV18	13	TRBD1	-	TRBJ1-2	TGTGCCAGCTCACCAGGGGACAGGCCCCCTGACACCTTC	CASSPGDRPPDTF
TRBV5-1	16	-	once	TRBJ2-6	TGCGCCAGCTCTCTGACGGGAACAACTGGGGCCAACGTCCTGACTTTC	CASSLTGTTGANVLTF
TRBV27	14	-	-	TRBJ2-1	TGTGCCAGCAGTTTTCAGGGCTCCTACAATGAGCAGTTCTTC	CASSFQGSYNEQFF
TRBV10-3	15	-	-	TRBJ1-4	TGTGCCATCAGTGAAACCGGGACCCCAAATGAAAAACTGTTTTTT	CAISETGTPNEKLFF
TRBV5-1	13	TRBD1	-	TRBJ1-4	TGCGCCAGCAGCCGGACAGGGGATGAAAAACTGTTTTTT	CASSRTGDEKLFF
TRBV18	14	TRBD1	-	TRBJ2-7	TGTGCCAGCTCACTTTCGGACAGGGGCTACGAGCAGTACTTC	CASSLSDRGYEQYF
TRBV6-5	14	-	few	TRBJ2-2	TGTGCCAGCAGTCCTCTCAGGGCCACCGGGGAGCTGTTTTTT	CASSPLRATGELFF
TRBV5-1	18	TRBD1	-	TRBJ2-1	TGCGCCAGCAGCTTGATCCGTTCGGGACAGGGCTCCTACAATGAGCAGTTCTTC	CASSLIRSGQGSYNEQFF
TRBV24-1	15	-	-	TRBJ2-1	TGTGCCACCAGTGACAGCGGGCTTCGAGAGAATGAGCAGTTCTTC	CATSDSGLRENEQFF
TRBV3-1/TRBV3-2	13	TRBD1	-	TRBJ1-2	TGTGCCAGCAGCAGACAGGGGAACTATGGCTACACCTTC	CASSRQGNYGYTF
TRBV2	11	-	-	TRBJ1-1	TGTGCCACACTATTTATCGGTGAAGCTTTCTTT	CATLFIGEAFF
TRBV7-8	15	-	-	TRBJ1-1	TGTGCCAGCAGCGCTATGACAGGATGGGGGACTGAAGCTTTCTTT	CASSAMTGWGTEAFF